This passage covers 23 T cell receptor beta chains from one sample sequenced in a study of CD8 T cells in Susac syndrome. RNA amounts of roughly 0.5 to 1 ug underwent reverse transcription with random hexamers. TCRdb reprocessed the immunoSEQ multiplex PCR reads with MiXCR, giving one entry per CDR3 protein. This table holds approximately 210,000 distinct CDR3 sequences, about 94% found once. The sample consisted of CD4+ T cells from PBMCs. The receptors derive from a human donor with Susac syndrome.

The table lists this clonotype with a count of one. CDR3 in amino acids: CASSPRIGQVPYEQYF. CDR3 DNA sequence: TGTGCCAGCAGCCCGAGGATTGGACAGGTACCCTACGAGCAGTACTTC. The chain carries TRBV7-2 and TRBJ2-7, with 7 bases matching TRBD1. CDR3 length equals 16 residues. Germline V gene data show CDR1 as SGHTA and CDR2 as FQGNSA. V shed 5 bases, J shed 2 bases, and the junction held 12 bases outside the gene matches. Full variable domain (remainder filled in from reference TRBV7-2 and TRBJ2-7): GAGVSQSPSNKVTEKGKDVELRCDPISGHTALYWYRQSLGQGLEFLIYFQGNSAPDKSGLPSDRFSAERTGGSVSTLTIQRTQQEDSAVYLCASSPRIGQVPYEQYFGPGTRLTVT.

The chain's CDR3 is CASSLRLAGTNEQFF. CDR3 in DNA: TGTGCCAGCAGCCTCAGACTAGCGGGGACCAATGAGCAGTTCTTC. The gene calls are TRBV7-9 and TRBJ2-1, with 11 bases that match TRBD2. The CDR3 is made up of 15 amino acids. Trimming at V came to 5 bases and at J to 6 bases, leaving 6 bases not matched to a gene. Germline-derived CDR1 and CDR2 are SEHNR and FQNEAQ (reference sequence).

This chain joins TRBV7-2 and TRBJ2-1; D may be TRBD1 or TRBD2 (5 bases each). V was trimmed by 1 base and J by 10 bases, leaving 14 bases between them. CDR1 and CDR2 from the germline V gene are SGHTA and FQGNSA. The CDR3 covers 14 residues. As DNA, the CDR3 is TGTGCCAGCAGCTTAGAGGCGGTAGGGGACGAGCAGTTCTTC. Residues: CASSLEAVGDEQFF.

The J gene is TRBJ1-1, the V gene TRBV7-2; 9 nucleotides agree with TRBD1. Looked up from germline, CDR1 is SGHTA and CDR2 is FQGNSA. The CDR3 extends over 16 amino acids. The ends lost 5 bases at V and 5 bases at J; junction bases unmatched: 12. The CDR3 nucleotides are TGTGCCAGCAGCCCGAGTTACGGACAGGGGAGGACTGAAGCTTTCTTT. This encodes CASSPSYGQGRTEAFF.

This rearrangement joins TRBV18 to TRBJ2-7, with D maybe TRBD1 (6 bases). The V and J ends lost 4 bases and 6 bases respectively, with 10 bases between them. The germline gives CDR1 KGHSH, CDR2 LQKENI. This CDR3 is built from 12 residues. The CDR3, as DNA: TGTGCCAGCTCACAGACAGGCCTCGAGCAGTACTTC. Its protein is CASSQTGLEQYF. Looking up the rest from reference TRBV18 and TRBJ2-7 gives the full variable domain: NAGVMQNPRHLVRRRGQEARLRCSPMKGHSHVYWYRQLPEEGLKFMVYLQKENIIDESGMPKERFSAEFPKEGPSILRIQQVVRGDSAAYFCASSQTGLEQYFGPGTRLTVT.

The CDR3 loop is CASSVGPQSYEQYF. Written as DNA, the CDR3 is TGTGCCAGCAGCGTAGGCCCGCAGTCCTACGAGCAGTACTTC. The V call is TRBV9, the J call TRBJ2-7, with D unresolved. The germline V and J ends were trimmed by 0 bases and 1 base, with 8 bases remaining between them. The CDR3 extends over 14 amino acids. Per germline, CDR1 SGDLS and CDR2 YYNGEE.

The chain couples TRBV30 to TRBJ1-4; D perhaps matches TRBD1 (5 bases). V gave up 3 bases and J gave up 7 bases, with 12 bases separating them. Germline CDR1 is GTSNPN and CDR2 is SVGIG (reference sequence). The CDR3 loop spans 13 amino acids. DNA of the CDR3: TGTGCCTGGAGGTCGAAAGGGGTTGAAAAACTGTTTTTT. Protein: CAWRSKGVEKLFF.

About this clonotype itself: The junction departs from germline at one end; a sequencing error may be responsible. This chain connects TRBV7-7 to TRBJ2-5, with D perhaps matching TRBD1 or TRBD2 (6 bases each). There are 15 residues in the CDR3. Germline V CDR1 and CDR2: SSHAT, FNYEAQ (reference sequence). The CDR3 loop is CASSAAGGDGETQYF. The CDR3 DNA follows: TGTGCTAGCAGCGCCGCCGGGGGCGATGGGGAGACCCAGTACTTC.

The genes are TRBV5-1 and TRBJ2-3; no firm D call. CDR3 length equals 16 residues. V was trimmed by 6 bases and J by 2 bases, leaving 19 bases between them. Germline CDR1 and CDR2: SGHRS and YFSETQ. The DNA for the CDR3 is TGCGCCAGCACCGCCAACCAGGTTCCCGCCACAGATACGCAGTATTTT. Translating gives CASTANQVPATDTQYF.

The J gene is TRBJ2-1, the V gene TRBV6-1; 8 nucleotides agree with TRBD2. The V segment lost 7 bases and the J segment 5 bases; nucleotides outside the gene matches: 13. Germline CDR1 and CDR2: MNHNS and SASEGT. This CDR3 is built from 16 residues. This chain's CDR3 is CASKDGGGGPNNEQFF. CDR3 coding DNA: TGTGCCAGCAAAGACGGGGGCGGGGGGCCGAACAATGAGCAGTTCTTC.

This chain uses TRBV27 with TRBJ1-5; 8 nucleotides agree with TRBD1. Germline CDR1 is MNHEY and CDR2 is SMNVEV (reference sequence). The CDR3 loop spans 16 amino acids. Trimming at V came to 2 bases and at J to 2 bases, leaving 5 bases not matched to a gene. The CDR3 reads CASSLAGGRGNQPQHF. CDR3 coding DNA: TGTGCCAGCAGTTTAGCAGGGGGCCGGGGCAATCAGCCCCAGCATTTT.

This sequence joins TRBV7-6 and TRBJ1-1; the D is unclear. The germline V gene has CDR1 SGHVS and CDR2 FNYEAQ. The CDR3 extends over 16 amino acids. With 2 bases removed from V and 0 bases from J, the gap between germline ends came to 13 bases. The CDR3: CASSLILGILNTEAFF. The CDR3 DNA reads as TGTGCCAGCAGCTTAATCTTGGGCATTTTGAACACTGAAGCTTTCTTT.

The chain employs TRBV5-6 and TRBJ1-2; 7 nucleotides line up with TRBD1. CDR1 and CDR2 from the germline V gene are SGHDT and YYEEEE. The CDR3 is 14 amino acids. V lost 4 bases, J lost 4 bases, and 7 bases stayed unmatched. CDR3 DNA sequence: TGTGCCAGCAGCCAGGGACAGACCTTCTATGGCTACACCTTC. Translating gives CASSQGQTFYGYTF.

The chain joins TRBV12-5 to TRBJ1-1, with D unresolved. Trimming removed 5 bases from V and 1 base from J, with 11 bases in between. Germline V CDR1 and CDR2: LGHNT, FRNRAP. The CDR3 covers 14 residues. CDR3 in DNA: TGTGCTAGTGGTCGCGAGCTCTCGAACACTGAAGCTTTCTTT. Translating gives CASGRELSNTEAFF. Combining the CDR3 with reference TRBV12-5 and TRBJ1-1 gives the whole variable domain DARVTQTPRHKVTEMGQEVTMRCQPILGHNTVFWYRQTMMQGLELLAYFRNRAPLDDSGMPKDRFSAEMPDATLATLKIQPSEPRDSAVYFCASGRELSNTEAFFGQGTRLTVV.

The sample holds one count of this clonotype. The chain links TRBV7-2 to TRBJ1-1; possible D gene TRBD1, 5 bases. Trimming pared 0 bases from V and 6 bases from J, leaving 11 bases between. Germline lookup yields CDR1 SGHTA and CDR2 FQGNSA. The CDR3 is made up of 14 amino acids. The CDR3 reads CASSLAWQGSEAFF. Here the CDR3 DNA reads TGTGCCAGCAGCTTAGCGTGGCAGGGATCTGAAGCTTTCTTT. Using reference TRBV7-2 and TRBJ1-1 for the parts outside the CDR3, the full variable domain is GAGVSQSPSNKVTEKGKDVELRCDPISGHTALYWYRQSLGQGLEFLIYFQGNSAPDKSGLPSDRFSAERTGGSVSTLTIQRTQQEDSAVYLCASSLAWQGSEAFFGQGTRLTVV.

The chain employs TRBV7-9 and TRBJ2-1; 9 positions agree with TRBD2. The CDR3 has 15 amino acids. Germline CDR1 reads SEHNR; CDR2 reads FQNEAQ (reference sequence). V lost 5 bases and J lost 10; bases outside the gene matches: 12. CDR3 sequence reads: CASSPRSGGLGEQFF. CDR3 bases: TGTGCCAGCAGCCCCCGTAGCGGGGGACTTGGGGAGCAGTTCTTC.

The CDR3 nucleotides are TGTGCCAGCAGCCCCCGGGCAGGGAATGAGGGTCAGCCCCAGCATTTT. It specifies CASSPRAGNEGQPQHF. The rearrangement joins TRBV7-2 to TRBJ1-5; D might be TRBD1 (5 bases). The germline V gene encodes CDR1 SGHTA and CDR2 FQGNSA. The CDR3 contains 16 residues. Trimming pared 5 bases from V and 6 bases from J, leaving 20 bases between.

The chain is built from TRBV6-5 and TRBJ2-7; TRBD1 or TRBD2 may be the D gene (5 bases each). The CDR3 runs to 15 residues. Trimming took 4 bases from V and 4 from J, leaving 17 bases between them. Germline CDR1 and CDR2: MNHEY and SVGAGI. The chain's CDR3 is CASSSSRGGGYEQYF. DNA for the CDR3: TGTGCCAGCAGTTCCAGCCGGGGTGGGGGTTACGAGCAGTACTTC.

The chain links TRBV10-3 to TRBJ1-2, with 9 bases fitting TRBD1. The CDR3 is 15 amino acids. Germline CDR1 and CDR2: ENHRY and SYGVKD. After removal of 5 bases from V and 8 bases from J, the junction contained 12 bases not matched to a gene. This chain's CDR3 is CAISPIGGQGVGYTF. CDR3 DNA: TGTGCCATCAGTCCGATCGGGGGACAGGGTGTCGGCTACACCTTC.

In its sample, this clonotype was seen once. This chain uses TRBV7-9 with TRBJ1-4; TRBD1 matches 8 bases. CDR3 size: 19 residues. Germline CDR1 is SEHNR and CDR2 is FQNEAQ (reference sequence). Trimming at V came to 5 bases and at J to 5 bases, leaving 19 bases not matched to a gene. The CDR3 here is CASSAPETDHSGGNEKLFF. For the CDR3, the DNA is TGTGCCAGCAGCGCTCCCGAGACAGATCATTCAGGGGGCAATGAAAAACTGTTTTTT.

The rearrangement uses TRBV28 and TRBJ1-3, with D unresolved. V was cut by 3 bases and J by 9 bases, with 15 bases left in between. Germline lookup yields CDR1 MDHEN and CDR2 SYDVKM. The CDR3 spans 14 residues. The CDR3 bases are TGTGCCAGCAGTTTTAGCCTCTTGGGCGGCACCATATATTTT. It specifies CASSFSLLGGTIYF. The full variable domain, completed using reference TRBV28 and TRBJ1-3, is DVKVTQSSRYLVKRTGEKVFLECVQDMDHENMFWYRQDPGLGLRLIYFSYDVKMKEKGDIPEGYSVSREKKERFSLILESASTNQTSMYLCASSFSLLGGTIYFGEGSWLTVV.

The chain is built from TRBV11-2 and TRBJ2-7, with D uncertain. Trimming took off 0 bases at V and 3 bases at J, with 9 bases between the two ends. CDR1 and CDR2 from the germline V gene are SGHAT and FQNNGV. The CDR3 runs 14 residues. CDR3 coding DNA: TGTGCCAGCAGCTTAGAGGTACAAGGCTACGAGCAGTACTTC. It encodes CASSLEVQGYEQYF.

This clonotype was observed a few times. This chain joins TRBV12-3 or TRBV12-4 and TRBJ1-3; D is unresolved. V was trimmed by 6 bases and J by 0 bases, leaving 6 bases between them. This CDR3 contains 13 residues. CDR3 in DNA: TGTGCCAGCAGACAGAGCTCTGGAAACACCATATATTTT. This codes for CASRQSSGNTIYF.